These 8 T cell receptor beta chains came from one sample sequenced in a study of vaccination and CD4 T cells after COVID-19 (dated by TCRdb to between 2020 and 2023). Per the publication, the treatment or condition label means: approximately 10-day PBMC culture with coronavirus spike peptide pools or control peptides (ViraFEST assay). Their recognized antigens are unknown. Library creation used PCR. The data were produced on an Illumina iSeq 100. At the Johns Hopkins FTIC core, DNA from the cultured CD4+ T cells underwent TCR sequencing with the Oncomine TCR Beta short-read assay. TCRdb redid the processing of the public reads, applying fastp at Q25 and MiXCR, and retained in-frame beta chains. Every CDR3 protein is listed once, alongside the most common genes and DNA of its rows. This sample comprises about 25,000 distinct CDR3 sequences, roughly 40% of them detected only once. The ten largest clones represent just over 7% of the sample.

The sample was CD4+ T cells from blood, cultured in vitro. The receptors were gathered from a human donor who had recovered from COVID-19.

The chain carries TRBV2 and TRBJ2-1; the match to TRBD2 covers 7 bases. CDR3 length: 14 residues. Unmatched junction bases numbered 6, after V lost 0 bases and J lost 10 bases. Germline V gene data show CDR1 as SNHLY and CDR2 as FYNNEI. CDR3 bases: TGTGCCAGCAGTGAAGCGGGGGGGTCACGGGAGCAGTTCTTC. This encodes CASSEAGGSREQFF. Together with reference TRBV2 and TRBJ2-1, the CDR3 gives the full variable domain: EPEVTQTPSHQVTQMGQEVILRCVPISNHLYFYWYRQILGQKVEFLVSFYNNEISEKSEIFDDQFSVERPDGSNFTLKIRSTKLEDSAMYFCASSEAGGSREQFFGPGTRLTVL.

The J gene is TRBJ2-2, the V gene TRBV2, with D uncertain. The CDR3 contains 13 residues. Germline lookup yields CDR1 SNHLY and CDR2 FYNNEI. V was trimmed by 6 bases and J by 6 bases, leaving 11 bases between them. The CDR3: CASSYRGSGELFF. CDR3 nucleotides: TGTGCCAGCAGCTACCGCGGTTCCGGGGAGCTGTTTTTT.

This clonotype came up a few times. The V gene is TRBV19, the J gene TRBJ2-5; 9 bases map to TRBD1. V was clipped by 8 bases and J by 3 bases; unmatched bases: 10. CDR3 length: 15 amino acids. Germline V lookup: CDR1 LNHDA, CDR2 SQIVND (reference sequence). The CDR3 is CASSRDRGWEETQYF. In DNA, the CDR3 is TGTGCCAGTTCCCGAGACAGGGGGTGGGAAGAGACCCAGTACTTC.

The chain employs TRBV28 and TRBJ2-1; tentatively, D is TRBD2 (5 bases). The V end lost 8 bases, the J end lost 0 bases, and 11 bases lay between the germline ends. This CDR3 is built from 14 residues. Germline-derived CDR1 and CDR2 are MDHEN and SYDVKM. The CDR3 sequence is CASERGNSYNEQFF. Written as DNA, the CDR3 is TGTGCCAGCGAACGGGGTAACTCCTACAATGAGCAGTTCTTC.

The sample holds a few counts of this clonotype. The V gene is TRBV24-1, the J gene TRBJ2-5; 8 positions match TRBD1. Germline-derived CDR1 and CDR2 are KGHDR and SFDVKD. J was trimmed by 2 bases and V by 5 bases; bases with no gene match: 18. The CDR3 totals 19 residues. CDR3 in DNA: TGTGCCACCAGTGGGGGCGTGGCAGGGGGCCCTAACGCACAAGAGACCCAGTACTTC. Translating it yields CATSGGVAGGPNAQETQYF.

This chain links TRBV3-1 with TRBJ2-3; D possibly uses TRBD1 or TRBD2 (5 bases each). The V gene's germline CDR1 is LGHDT and CDR2 YNNKEL (reference sequence). V was shortened by 5 bases and J by 2 bases, with 14 bases between the two germline ends. This CDR3 region has 15 residues. CDR3 sequence (DNA): TGTGCCAGCAGCATAGAGAGGGGTTTCACAGATACGCAGTATTTT. Protein: CASSIERGFTDTQYF.

The CDR3 DNA follows: TGTGCCAGCAGTTTGGGACAGGGAAGTAATGGCTACACCTTC. As protein: CASSLGQGSNGYTF. The chain carries TRBV28 and TRBJ1-2; 9 positions agree with TRBD1. Germline V lookup: CDR1 MDHEN, CDR2 SYDVKM. CDR3 length: 14 residues. J lost 6 bases, V lost 3 bases, and 5 bases had no gene match.

This clonotype was seen a few times. This sequence joins TRBV7-3 and TRBJ1-2; possible D gene TRBD1, 6 bases. Trimming took 5 bases from V and 6 from J, leaving 16 bases between them. The CDR3 is 14 residues long. The germline V gene encodes CDR1 SGHTA and CDR2 FQGTGA. CDR3 residues: CASSRRGETDGYTF. In DNA, the CDR3 is TGTGCCAGCAGCCGAAGGGGGGAGACCGATGGCTACACCTTC.